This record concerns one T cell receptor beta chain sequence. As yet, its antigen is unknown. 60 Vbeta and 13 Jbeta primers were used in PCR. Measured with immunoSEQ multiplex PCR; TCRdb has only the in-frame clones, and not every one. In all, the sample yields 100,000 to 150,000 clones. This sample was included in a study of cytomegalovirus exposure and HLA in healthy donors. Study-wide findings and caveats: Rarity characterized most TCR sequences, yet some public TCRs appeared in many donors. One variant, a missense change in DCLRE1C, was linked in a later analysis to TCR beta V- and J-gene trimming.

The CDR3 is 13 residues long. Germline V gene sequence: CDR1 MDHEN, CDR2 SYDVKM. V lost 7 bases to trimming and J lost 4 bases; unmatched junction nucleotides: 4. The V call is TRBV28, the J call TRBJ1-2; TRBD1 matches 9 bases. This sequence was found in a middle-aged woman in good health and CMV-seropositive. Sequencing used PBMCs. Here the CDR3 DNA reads TGTGCCAGCAAGTCGGGACAGGGCTATGGCTACACCTTC. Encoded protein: CASKSGQGYGYTF.